The source of this TCR beta chain is a study of control samples from healthy donors and cancer patients. A single count supports this clone. Here immunoSEQ multiplex PCR was the method, and the copy in TCRdb shows in-frame clones only, minus some. The sample consists of roughly 100,000 clones, around 92% of them appearing once. The sequencing sample was made of blood. This clonotype was obtained from a woman between 18 and 29 years old in good health.

CDR3 sequence reads: CASSSGTGQNYGYTF. DNA of the CDR3: TGTGCCAGCAGCTCCGGGACAGGGCAGAACTATGGCTACACCTTC. This rearrangement joins TRBV7-9 to TRBJ1-2, with TRBD1 matching over 9 bases. Looked up from germline, CDR1 is SEHNR and CDR2 is FQNEAQ (reference sequence). V lost 4 bases to trimming and J lost 2 bases; unmatched junction nucleotides: 5. The CDR3 spans 15 residues.